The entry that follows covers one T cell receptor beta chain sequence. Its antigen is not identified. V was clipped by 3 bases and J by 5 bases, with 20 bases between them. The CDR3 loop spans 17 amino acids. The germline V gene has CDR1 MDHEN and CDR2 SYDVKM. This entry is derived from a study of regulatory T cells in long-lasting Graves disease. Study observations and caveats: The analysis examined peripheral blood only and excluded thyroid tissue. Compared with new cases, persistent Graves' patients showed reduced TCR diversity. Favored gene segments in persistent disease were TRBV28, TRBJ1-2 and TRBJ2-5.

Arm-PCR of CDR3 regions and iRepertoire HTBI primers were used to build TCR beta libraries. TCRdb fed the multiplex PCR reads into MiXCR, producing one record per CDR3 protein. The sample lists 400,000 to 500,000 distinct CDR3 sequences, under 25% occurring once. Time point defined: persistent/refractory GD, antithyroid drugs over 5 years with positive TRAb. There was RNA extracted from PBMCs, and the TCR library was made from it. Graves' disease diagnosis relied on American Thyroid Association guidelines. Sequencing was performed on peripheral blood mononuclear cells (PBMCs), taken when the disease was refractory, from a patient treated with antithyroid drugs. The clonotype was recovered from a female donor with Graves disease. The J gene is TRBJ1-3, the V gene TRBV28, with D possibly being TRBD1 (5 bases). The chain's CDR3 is CASSFPRDSRERNTIYF. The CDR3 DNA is TGTGCCAGCAGTTTTCCTCGGGACTCCCGGGAGCGAAACACCATATATTTT.